The 28 T cell receptor beta chains below were found in one sample sequenced in a study of radiotherapy plus CTLA-4 blockade in lung cancer. Profiling relied on immunoSEQ multiplex PCR, and the TCRdb table lists in-frame clones only, not all of them. The sample has about 49,000 clones, around 76% seen once. The source material was peripheral blood, sampled from a patient treated with radiotherapy plus ipilimumab. Receptors were obtained from a human donor with non-small cell lung cancer who had stable disease on radiotherapy plus ipilimumab.

This clone was counted between two and nine times. The chain joins TRBV28 to TRBJ1-6; D is perhaps TRBD1 (6 bases). The CDR3 length is 15 residues. The germline gives CDR1 MDHEN, CDR2 SYDVKM. Trimming cost V 2 bases and J 6 bases, with 11 bases left between them. The DNA of the CDR3 is TGTGCCAGCAGTTTAGGCACAGGGATTAATTCACCCCTCCACTTT. It specifies CASSLGTGINSPLHF.

The genes are TRBV29-1 and TRBJ1-1, with a weak D call TRBD1 (5 bases). This CDR3 spans 14 amino acids. Trimming shortened V by 2 bases and J by 1 base, and 11 bases separated the two germline ends. Per the germline V gene, CDR1 is SQVTM and CDR2 is ANQGSEA. The CDR3 reads CSVERGAQNTEAFF. CDR3 in DNA: TGCAGCGTTGAACGTGGGGCCCAGAACACTGAAGCTTTCTTT.

This clone was counted a few times. The chain links TRBV6-1 to TRBJ2-3; unclear D gene. Trimming took 7 bases from V and 3 from J, leaving 5 bases between them. This CDR3 has 11 residues. Germline V gene sequence: CDR1 MNHNS, CDR2 SASEGT. CDR3 DNA sequence: TGTGCCAGCACAAGGACAGATACGCAGTATTTT. Translating gives CASTRTDTQYF.

The chain couples TRBV6-1 to TRBJ1-2; unclear D gene. V was cut by 4 bases and J by 4 bases, with 10 bases left in between. This CDR3 contains 13 residues. Germline V lookup: CDR1 MNHNS, CDR2 SASEGT. Here the CDR3 DNA reads TGTGCCAGCAGTGGCAACAGCCCCTATGGCTACACCTTC. It encodes CASSGNSPYGYTF.

This clone was counted between two and nine times. The CDR3 region is CASGVRGGIDTQYF. The CDR3 region has the DNA TGTGCTAGTGGTGTCCGGGGGGGGATAGATACGCAGTATTTT. The chain employs TRBV12-5 and TRBJ2-3; 8 bases fit TRBD2. The V segment lost 5 bases and the J segment 5 bases; nucleotides outside the gene matches: 6. This CDR3 has 14 amino acids. The germline V gene has CDR1 LGHNT and CDR2 FRNRAP. The whole variable domain, filled in from reference TRBV12-5 and TRBJ2-3, reads DARVTQTPRHKVTEMGQEVTMRCQPILGHNTVFWYRQTMMQGLELLAYFRNRAPLDDSGMPKDRFSAEMPDATLATLKIQPSEPRDSAVYFCASGVRGGIDTQYFGPGTRLTVL.

V gene TRBV7-9 combines with J gene TRBJ2-3; no clear D. Germline CDR1 and CDR2: SEHNR and FQNEAQ (reference sequence). V was cut by 4 bases and J by 3 bases, with 8 bases left in between. This CDR3 has 13 residues. For the CDR3, the DNA is TGTGCCAGCAGCTATAGTGGAACAGATACGCAGTATTTT. It specifies CASSYSGTDTQYF.

This clone was detected many times. The chain recombines TRBV6-6 with TRBJ1-3; D call uncertain. The V and J ends lost 2 bases and 0 bases respectively, with 5 bases between them. CDR1 is MNHNY, CDR2 SVGAGI, per germline (reference sequence). The CDR3 runs 14 residues. The DNA for the CDR3 is TGTGCCAGCAGTTACGACGGCTCTGGAAACACCATATATTTT. Translating it yields CASSYDGSGNTIYF.

The gene calls are TRBV7-6 and TRBJ2-7; TRBD2 is a possible D gene (5 bases). The germline V gene has CDR1 SGHVS and CDR2 FNYEAQ. Trimming pared 3 bases from V and 0 bases from J, leaving 15 bases between. The CDR3 sequence is 16 residues long. The CDR3 sequence: CASSFSPPTSSYEQYF. CDR3 DNA sequence: TGTGCCAGCAGCTTTTCCCCTCCCACTAGCTCCTACGAGCAGTACTTC.

The V and J genes are TRBV11-2 and TRBJ2-1, with 11 bases matching TRBD2. This CDR3 comprises 15 residues. CDR1 and CDR2 (germline): SGHAT, FQNNGV. V lost 5 bases, J lost 4 bases, and 4 bases stayed unmatched. This CDR3 reads CASSVTSGGYNEQFF. CDR3 bases: TGTGCCAGCAGCGTTACTAGCGGGGGTTACAATGAGCAGTTCTTC.

The chain combines TRBV18 with TRBJ1-2; D is unresolved. Germline values: CDR1 KGHSH, CDR2 LQKENI. The CDR3 contains 14 residues. V gave up 3 bases and J gave up 2 bases, with 10 bases separating them. CDR3 DNA sequence: TGTGCCAGCTCACCCTCCGAAGTAAACTATGGCTACACCTTC. It is translated as CASSPSEVNYGYTF.

A few counts support this clone. V usage is TRBV29-1 and J usage is TRBJ1-1; 9 bases fit TRBD1. The CDR3 is made up of 15 amino acids. Trimming took 4 bases from V and 3 from J; bases not matched to a gene: 9. The germline V gene has CDR1 SQVTM and CDR2 ANQGSEA. CDR3 bases: TGCAGCGTTGGGGACAGGGATCTTGGGGACACTGAAGCTTTCTTT. Its protein product is CSVGDRDLGDTEAFF.

The chain couples TRBV5-1 to TRBJ1-4, with D possibly matching TRBD1 (5 bases). Germline V lookup: CDR1 SGHRS, CDR2 YFSETQ. V was pared by 0 bases and J by 5 bases, with 14 bases between. This CDR3 has 16 amino acids. The CDR3 sequence: CASSLAQGKENEKLFF. CDR3 sequence (DNA): TGCGCCAGCAGCTTGGCCCAGGGTAAGGAGAATGAAAAACTGTTTTTT.

The chain has TRBV7-9 and TRBJ1-2; D is possibly TRBD1 (5 bases). V lost 5 bases and J lost 8, with 18 bases in between. Germline V gene data show CDR1 as SEHNR and CDR2 as FQNEAQ (reference sequence). There are 14 residues in the CDR3. The CDR3: CASSPYPGAEGYTF. DNA of the CDR3: TGTGCCAGCAGCCCTTACCCCGGGGCGGAGGGCTACACCTTC.

The chain recombines TRBV6-1 with TRBJ2-2; D not resolved. The germline V gene has CDR1 MNHNS and CDR2 SASEGT. The CDR3 covers 13 residues. V was clipped by 11 bases and J by 4 bases, with 14 bases between them. CDR3 in amino acids: CAATQYSTGELFF. CDR3 DNA sequence: TGTGCCGCTACTCAGTATAGCACCGGGGAGCTGTTTTTT.

The gene calls are TRBV27 and TRBJ2-5; perhaps TRBD1 as D (5 bases). CDR1 is MNHEY, CDR2 SMNVEV, per germline (reference sequence). The CDR3 sequence is 15 residues long. V was shortened by 2 bases and J by 7 bases, with 17 bases between the two germline ends. The CDR3 spells CASSLRGQGYGTQYF. Here the CDR3 DNA reads TGTGCCAGCAGTTTAAGGGGTCAGGGTTACGGGACCCAGTACTTC.

The CDR3 loop reads CASSTDRGSEAFF. The CDR3 coding sequence is TGCGCCAGCAGCACCGACAGGGGCTCTGAAGCTTTCTTT. The chain is built from TRBV5-1 and TRBJ1-1, with 8 bases fitting TRBD1. Looked up from germline, CDR1 is SGHRS and CDR2 is YFSETQ. V shed 4 bases and J 6 bases; nucleotides not matched to a gene: 5. The CDR3 consists of 13 residues.

The chain uses TRBV9 and TRBJ1-1, with D uncertain. The germline V gene has CDR1 SGDLS and CDR2 YYNGEE. Trimming left V 3 bases short and J 1 base short, with 10 bases between. The CDR3 extends over 14 amino acids. The CDR3 is CASSAWAGNTEAFF. The CDR3 DNA is TGTGCCAGCAGCGCGTGGGCCGGGAACACTGAAGCTTTCTTT.

J is TRBJ1-2 and V is TRBV25-1; D is perhaps TRBD1 (5 bases). V was shortened by 5 bases and J by 4 bases, with 14 bases between the two germline ends. The CDR3 contains 14 residues. Germline CDR1 and CDR2: MGHDK and SYGVNS. CDR3 sequence: CASSPPGLIYGYTF. DNA of the CDR3: TGTGCCAGCAGTCCCCCAGGGCTTATCTATGGCTACACCTTC.

The CDR3 protein is CSVVLRTGGGTEAFF. The DNA of the CDR3 is TGCAGCGTTGTTTTGCGGACAGGGGGAGGGACTGAAGCTTTCTTT. The chain couples TRBV29-1 to TRBJ1-1; 10 bases fit TRBD1. J gave up 5 bases and V 4 bases, and 10 bases lay outside the gene matches. Germline lookup yields CDR1 SQVTM and CDR2 ANQGSEA. The CDR3 covers 15 residues.

The CDR3, as DNA: TGTGCCAGTAGCTCAGCCGACCGAGGAACGAACGAGCAGTACTTC. Protein sequence: CASSSADRGTNEQYF. The chain has TRBV19 and TRBJ2-7; D uncertain. This CDR3 contains 15 residues. Trimming took 6 bases from V and 5 from J, leaving 20 bases between them. Germline V gives CDR1 LNHDA, CDR2 SQIVND (reference sequence).

The rearrangement links TRBV4-3 to TRBJ2-2; D call uncertain. This CDR3 has 15 amino acids. The germline V and J ends were trimmed by 0 bases and 2 bases, with 7 bases remaining between them. Germline V gene sequence: CDR1 LGHNA, CDR2 YSLEER. CDR3 protein: CASSQESHNTGELFF. CDR3 DNA sequence: TGCGCCAGCAGCCAAGAATCCCACAACACCGGGGAGCTGTTTTTT.

This chain joins TRBV5-1 and TRBJ1-1; D gene uncertain. This CDR3 is 13 amino acids long. Trimming left V 5 bases short and J 0 bases short, with 8 bases between. The germline V gene encodes CDR1 SGHRS and CDR2 YFSETQ. The CDR3 nucleotides read TGCGCCAGCAGGGACGGCATGAACACTGAAGCTTTCTTT. Translation: CASRDGMNTEAFF.

This chain connects TRBV2 to TRBJ1-2; TRBD1 matches at 7 bases. The CDR3 length is 12 residues. With V trimmed by 4 bases and J by 4 bases, 0 bases remained unmatched. Germline loops: CDR1 SNHLY, CDR2 FYNNEI. For the CDR3, the DNA is TGTGCCAGCAGTGCAGGGGGCTATGGCTACACCTTC. Translation: CASSAGGYGYTF.

V is TRBV19 and J is TRBJ1-5; D is perhaps TRBD1 (6 bases). V lost 2 bases and J lost 2, with 10 bases in between. The CDR3 runs 15 residues. Germline CDR1 is LNHDA and CDR2 is SQIVND (reference sequence). The CDR3 region has the DNA TGTGCCAGTAGTATACCGGACAGAGGCAATCAGCCCCAGCATTTT. Its translation is CASSIPDRGNQPQHF.

This chain connects TRBV9 to TRBJ1-1; maybe TRBD1 (6 bases). Trimming shortened V by 0 bases and J by 1 base, and 7 bases separated the two germline ends. Germline CDR1 reads SGDLS; CDR2 reads YYNGEE. The CDR3 covers 14 residues. CDR3 amino acids: CASSVVGGNTEAFF. As DNA, the CDR3 is TGTGCCAGCAGCGTAGTAGGGGGGAACACTGAAGCTTTCTTT.

V is TRBV7-8 and J is TRBJ1-1; the match to TRBD1 covers 7 bases. Germline V gene sequence: CDR1 SGHVS, CDR2 FQNEAQ. Losses at the gene ends were 2 bases for V and 2 bases for J; bases not matched to a gene: 2. This CDR3 spans 14 amino acids. The CDR3 DNA reads TGTGCCAGCAGCTTATGGGACAGCAACACTGAAGCTTTCTTT. Its protein product is CASSLWDSNTEAFF.

The chain links TRBV19 to TRBJ1-6; no firm D call. V dropped 5 bases and J dropped 6 bases, with 5 bases sitting between them. The CDR3 consists of 12 residues. The germline V gene has CDR1 LNHDA and CDR2 SQIVND (reference sequence). The CDR3 DNA is TGTGCCAGTAGTCTCGGTAATTCACCCCTCCACTTT. It translates to CASSLGNSPLHF.

The chain recombines TRBV4-3 with TRBJ1-6, with D unclear. This CDR3 contains 14 residues. V lost 8 bases to trimming and J lost 0 bases, with 8 bases between them. CDR1 is LGHNA, CDR2 YSLEER, per germline. DNA of the CDR3: TGCGCCAGCCGGGAAAGCTCCTATAATTCACCCCTCCACTTT. Its protein product is CASRESSYNSPLHF.